The clone carrying this TCR beta chain has more than one count but fewer than ten. Its matching antigen is unknown. The sample comes from a study of blood T cells in healthy people across ages. Study-level results: Total diversity from one million sequenced T cells was likely underestimated. Long-lived and aged donors differed, with more naive CD4+ cells and higher diversity in the long-lived.

The second PCR ran roughly 7 to 12 cycles with a sample-barcoded 5' primer and J-beta primers. Via MiXCR, TCRdb re-called the 5' RACE reads, giving one row per CDR3 protein. The sample yields 550,000 to 750,000 distinct CDR3 sequences, under 25% seen once. There are 14 residues in the CDR3. V was pared by 2 bases and J by 1 base, with 7 bases between. CDR1 and CDR2 (germline): KGHDR, SFDVKD. Input material: blood. The sequence came from a man between 70 and 80 years old in good health. The chain carries TRBV24-1 and TRBJ2-5; D unresolved. This CDR3 is CATSDSQLQETQYF. CDR3 nucleotides: TGTGCCACCAGTGATTCCCAGCTCCAAGAGACCCAGTACTTC.